The T cell receptor (beta chain) under discussion was sequenced for a study of regulatory T cells in long-lasting Graves disease. As to time point: persistent/refractory GD, antithyroid drugs over 5 years with positive TRAb. PBMC-extracted RNA yielded the TCR library. CDR1 is LNHDA, CDR2 SQIVND, per germline (reference sequence). Between the trimmed V and J ends, which lost 7 bases and 1 base, there was a span of 11 bases. CDR3 length equals 14 residues. Library construction for TCR beta used iRepertoire HTBI primers and Arm-PCR of CDR3 regions. In TCRdb, the multiplex PCR reads were re-called with MiXCR into one record per CDR3 protein. Altogether 300,000 to 500,000 distinct CDR3 sequences are present, more than 20% being singletons, with the ten largest covering around 20%. This clonotype appeared a few times.

The TCR originated in a female donor with Graves disease. The rearrangement links TRBV19 to TRBJ1-3; the D gene is possibly TRBD1 (6 bases). The specimen was peripheral blood mononuclear cells (PBMCs), collected when the disease was refractory, from a patient treated with antithyroid drugs. The CDR3 bases are TGTGCCAGTAACAGGGAAGATTCTGGAAACACCATATATTTT. As protein: CASNREDSGNTIYF. Complete variable domain (other parts from reference TRBV19 and TRBJ1-3): DGGITQSPKYLFRKEGQNVTLSCEQNLNHDAMYWYRQDPGQGLRLIYYSQIVNDFQKGDIAEGYSVSREKKESFPLTVTSAQKNPTAFYLCASNREDSGNTIYFGEGSWLTVV.